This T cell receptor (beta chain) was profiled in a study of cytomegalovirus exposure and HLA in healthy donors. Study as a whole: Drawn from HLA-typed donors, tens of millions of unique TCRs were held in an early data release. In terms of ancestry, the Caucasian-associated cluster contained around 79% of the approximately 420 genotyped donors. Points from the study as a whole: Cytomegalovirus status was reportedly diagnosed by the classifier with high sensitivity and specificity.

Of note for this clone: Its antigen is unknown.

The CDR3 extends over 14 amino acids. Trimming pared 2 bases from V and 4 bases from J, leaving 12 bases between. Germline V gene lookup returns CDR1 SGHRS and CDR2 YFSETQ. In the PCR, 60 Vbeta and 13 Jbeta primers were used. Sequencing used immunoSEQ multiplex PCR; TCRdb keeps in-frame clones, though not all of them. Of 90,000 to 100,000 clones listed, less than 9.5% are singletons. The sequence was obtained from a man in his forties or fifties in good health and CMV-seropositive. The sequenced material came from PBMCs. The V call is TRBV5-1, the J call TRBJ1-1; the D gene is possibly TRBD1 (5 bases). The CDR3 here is CASSLTAGATEAFF. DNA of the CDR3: TGCGCCAGCAGCTTAACAGCTGGGGCCACTGAAGCTTTCTTT. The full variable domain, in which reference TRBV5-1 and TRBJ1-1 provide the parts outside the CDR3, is KAGVTQTPRYLIKTRGQQVTLSCSPISGHRSVSWYQQTPGQGLQFLFEYFSETQRNKGNFPGRFSGRQFSNSRSEMNVSTLELGDSALYLCASSLTAGATEAFFGQGTRLTVV.